The 15 T cell receptor beta chains below come from one sample, sequenced in a study of blood T cell repertoires in COVID-19. Data came from immunoSEQ multiplex PCR; TCRdb stores just in-frame clones and leaves some out. The data hold fewer than 30,000 clones, with around 85% observed a single time. The sample was peripheral blood. The receptors derive from a man aged 45 to 65 with active or convalescent COVID-19.

This clone was observed once. The genes are TRBV11-2 and TRBJ2-5; D remains unclear. With 5 bases removed from V and 3 bases from J, the gap between germline ends came to 10 bases. In germline, CDR1 is SGHAT, CDR2 FQNNGV. The CDR3 runs to 13 residues. The CDR3 loop is CASSRQDEETQYF. CDR3 coding DNA: TGTGCCAGCAGCCGACAAGACGAAGAGACCCAGTACTTC.

The CDR3 nucleotides read TGTGCCATCAGTGGGAGCTCCTATGGCTACACCTTC. Its protein is CAISGSSYGYTF. The chain links TRBV10-3 to TRBJ1-2; D unresolved. The CDR3 consists of 12 residues. The germline gives CDR1 ENHRY, CDR2 SYGVKD. Trimming cost V 4 bases and J 4 bases, with 7 bases left between them.

This chain links TRBV5-1 with TRBJ2-2, with 7 positions matching TRBD2. CDR3 length: 16 amino acids. The germline gives CDR1 SGHRS, CDR2 YFSETQ. V gave up 1 base and J gave up 4 bases; unmatched junction bases: 7. The CDR3 sequence: CASSLTAGVVTGELFF. CDR3 DNA: TGCGCCAGCAGCTTGACCGCGGGAGTCGTCACCGGGGAGCTGTTTTTT.

This chain connects TRBV5-1 to TRBJ2-7; D call uncertain. The CDR3 contains 13 residues. Germline CDR1 SGHRS, CDR2 YFSETQ. V shed 0 bases and J shed 3 bases, with 7 bases lying between them. CDR3 region: CASSLGVNYEQYF. CDR3 sequence (DNA): TGCGCCAGCAGCTTGGGAGTCAACTACGAGCAGTACTTC.

This chain uses TRBV23-1 with TRBJ2-1; TRBD2 is a possible D gene (7 bases). TRBV23-1 is flagged as an ORF with uncertain function. The CDR3 loop spans 13 amino acids. The V gene lost 4 bases and the J gene lost 5 bases, with 9 bases spanning the gap. CDR3 nucleotides: TGCGCCAGCAGTCGGGGGGGCCACAATGAGCAGTTCTTC. It encodes CASSRGGHNEQFF.

This clone was found a few times. One end of the junction varies from germline; a read error may be responsible. The J gene is TRBJ1-2, the V gene TRBV20-1; D gene unclear. The CDR3 has 11 amino acids. CDR1 is DFQATT and CDR2 is SNEGSKA in the germline V gene (reference sequence). CDR3 bases: TGCAGTGCTAAACAGCTCTATGGCTGCACCTTC. Translation gives CSAKQLYGCTF.

This chain uses TRBV5-5 with TRBJ2-7; D ambiguous. The CDR3 contains 15 residues. The V end lost 1 base, the J end lost 1 base, and 12 bases lay between the germline ends. Germline lookup yields CDR1 SGHKS and CDR2 YYEKEE (reference sequence). The DNA for the CDR3 is TGTGCCAGCAGCTTGAAGCCGATGCTATCCTACGAGCAGTACTTC. Its translation is CASSLKPMLSYEQYF.

Regarding this clone: One end of the junction does not line up with germline, which may come from a read error. The DNA of the CDR3 is TGTGCCAGCAGCTTACCCCAGGGCTATGACTACACCTTC. Translated: CASSLPQGYDYTF. J is TRBJ1-2 and V is TRBV28, with a weak D call TRBD1 (5 bases). CDR3 size: 13 residues. Germline V CDR1 and CDR2: MDHEN, SYDVKM.

The chain recombines TRBV6-1 with TRBJ1-5; the D gene is possibly TRBD1 (5 bases). Germline CDR1 MNHNS, CDR2 SASEGT. V was clipped by 2 bases and J by 2 bases, with 16 bases between them. CDR3 size: 17 residues. The CDR3 protein is CASSEFQGTWGNQPQHF. The CDR3 DNA sequence: TGTGCCAGCAGTGAATTTCAAGGGACTTGGGGCAATCAGCCCCAGCATTTT.

This clone appeared once. The chain combines TRBV19 with TRBJ2-5, with D maybe TRBD1 (7 bases). The CDR3 contains 16 residues. Germline V gene sequence: CDR1 LNHDA, CDR2 SQIVND (reference sequence). V was cut by 3 bases and J by 7 bases, with 21 bases left in between. The CDR3 nucleotides are TGTGCCAGTAGTATTTCACACAGGGGACTTGACGGGACCCAGTACTTC. Translating it yields CASSISHRGLDGTQYF. The entire variable domain, with the rest obtained from reference TRBV19 and TRBJ2-5, is as follows: DGGITQSPKYLFRKEGQNVTLSCEQNLNHDAMYWYRQDPGQGLRLIYYSQIVNDFQKGDIAEGYSVSREKKESFPLTVTSAQKNPTAFYLCASSISHRGLDGTQYFGPGTRLLVL.

This clone turned up a few times. The chain couples TRBV6-1 to TRBJ2-1; 8 bases are shared with TRBD2. CDR3 length equals 16 residues. J lost 1 base, V lost 0 bases, and 2 bases had no gene match. Germline lookup yields CDR1 MNHNS and CDR2 SASEGT. The CDR3 DNA reads TGTGCCAGCAGTGAAGCGGCGGGGGGTTCCTACAATGAGCAGTTCTTC. Protein: CASSEAAGGSYNEQFF.

The CDR3 DNA is TGTGCCAGCAGTTACGGGGGAGGCACTGAAGCTTTCTTT. Translation: CASSYGGGTEAFF. The gene calls are TRBV6-2 or TRBV6-3 and TRBJ1-1; tentatively, D is TRBD1 (5 bases). The CDR3 totals 13 residues. V lost 2 bases and J lost 4, with 8 bases in between. Germline values: CDR1 MNHEY, CDR2 SVGEGT.

This chain links TRBV4-2 with TRBJ2-2; D unclear. This CDR3 is built from 13 residues. Trimming removed 6 bases at V and 1 base at J, with 6 bases between. Germline CDR1 is LGHNA and CDR2 is YNFKEQ. In DNA form, the CDR3 reads TGTGCCAGCAGGCCGGTGAACACCGGGGAGCTGTTTTTT. As protein: CASRPVNTGELFF.

This clone has more than one count but fewer than ten. This chain connects TRBV24-1 to TRBJ2-5; 11 nucleotides match TRBD2. Per germline, CDR1 KGHDR and CDR2 SFDVKD. V gave up 4 bases and J gave up 3 bases; unmatched junction bases: 6. The CDR3 is made up of 16 amino acids. In nucleotides, the CDR3 is TGTGCCACCAGTGACCTAGGGACTAGCGGAAAAGAGACCCAGTACTTC. This sequence encodes CATSDLGTSGKETQYF.

CDR3 in amino acids: CAIRDRENTEAFF. DNA of the CDR3: TGTGCCATAAGGGACAGGGAGAACACTGAAGCTTTCTTT. The chain recombines TRBV10-3 with TRBJ1-1, with TRBD1 identical over 9 bases. CDR3 length: 13 amino acids. V shed 9 bases and J 1 base; nucleotides not matched to a gene: 3. Germline CDR1 is ENHRY and CDR2 is SYGVKD.